Sequencing of this T cell receptor beta chain was carried out in a study of blood T cell repertoires in COVID-19. Germline lookup yields CDR1 LGHNA and CDR2 YSLEER. Trimming left V 4 bases short and J 3 bases short, with 16 bases between. The CDR3 spans 15 residues. During active infection, Seattle patients enrolled and were then monitored through disease. Authors' data handling: Estimation of nucleated cell counts was performed using reference gene primer amplification. Here immunoSEQ multiplex PCR was the method, and the copy in TCRdb shows in-frame clones only, minus some. D and trimming come from the DNA, and the V and J calls and clone size come from that table. The profile shows about 92,000 clones, 87% of them singletons.

The V and J genes are TRBV4-3 and TRBJ2-7; D is possibly TRBD1 (6 bases). The sample taken for sequencing was peripheral blood. This sequence was found in a woman aged 55-70 years with COVID-19, enrolled during active disease. The CDR3 loop is CASSLGTKRGYEQYF. CDR3 sequence (DNA): TGCGCCAGCAGCCTCGGGACAAAGCGAGGCTACGAGCAGTACTTC.